These 12 T cell receptor beta chains came from one sample sequenced in a study of CXCR3-negative and CXCR3-positive naive CD8 T cells (dated by TCRdb to between 2018 and 2020). Study-level results and caveats: Compared with CXCR3-negative naive cells, CXCR3-positive naive cells had TRB CDR3s with higher hydrophobicity (lower Kidera factor 4), lower energy, and higher strength and volume indices.

This sample was sequenced with a NextSeq 550. The Human TCR Profiling Kit (MiLaboratory) was used to prepare UMI-labeled 5' RACE TRB cDNA libraries. TCRdb reprocessed the reads, reporting each CDR3 protein sequence once and no DNA. The table for this sample lists around 140,000 distinct CDR3 sequences. The ten largest clones take up 0.41% of the sample. Their antigens remain unidentified. Sequenced sample: naive CXCR3+ CD8+ T cells from blood. In the paper's terms, the cell subset or site label means: CD45RO-CCR7+CD27+CD95- naive CD8+ T cells expressing CXCR3 (TNR3+). The receptor source for this set is a human donor in good health. Some clones in this sample may be carry-over from other donors' samples.

The V gene is TRBV7-3, the J gene TRBJ2-2; TCRdb indicates TRBD2, and absent DNA this call remains unverified. The CDR3 has 15 residues. Germline values: CDR1 SGHTA, CDR2 FQGTGA. The CDR3 sequence: CASSLIGGGTGELFF.

The chain links TRBV7-9 to TRBJ2-3; TCRdb lists TRBD2, though no DNA is available to test this call. This CDR3 contains 15 residues. CDR1 is SEHNR, CDR2 FQNEAQ, per germline (reference sequence). CDR3 region: CASSPRTSSTDTQYF.

The CDR3 protein is CASSPSGTAASYEQYF. The rearrangement uses TRBV5-1 and TRBJ2-7; with no DNA, the TCRdb D assignment of TRBD1 cannot be verified. From germline, CDR1 is SGHRS and CDR2 YFSETQ. This CDR3 has 16 amino acids.

The genes are TRBV5-8 and TRBJ2-3; TCRdb names TRBD2, which stays unverified in the absence of DNA. In germline, CDR1 is SGHTS, CDR2 YDEGEE. CDR3 length: 16 amino acids. CDR3 amino acids: CASSWPGLAETDTQYF.

This rearrangement joins TRBV14 to TRBJ2-2; TCRdb's D call, TRBD1, is unchecked because there is no DNA. The CDR3 extends over 14 amino acids. Germline V gene sequence: CDR1 SGHDN, CDR2 FVKESK. CDR3 loop: CATQGAPNTGELFF.

The chain joins TRBV28 to TRBJ2-7; TCRdb designates TRBD2, a call that cannot be tested without DNA. The CDR3 contains 12 residues. Per germline, CDR1 MDHEN and CDR2 SYDVKM. This chain's CDR3 is CASGLDSVEQYF.

The J gene is TRBJ2-1, the V gene TRBV11-3; TCRdb lists TRBD1, though no DNA is available to test this call. Looked up from germline, CDR1 is SGHNT and CDR2 is YENEEA. This CDR3 is 14 amino acids long. The CDR3 spells CASSSDTGRNEQFF.

V is TRBV14 and J is TRBJ2-7; the D call from TCRdb, TRBD1, cannot be confirmed without DNA. Germline CDR1 is SGHDN and CDR2 is FVKESK. The CDR3 sequence is 14 residues long. The CDR3: CASSPGHYSYEQYF.

The chain uses TRBV29-1 and TRBJ2-7. The CDR3 is made up of 13 amino acids. Germline assignment: CDR1 SQVTM and CDR2 ANQGSEA. The CDR3 reads CSVELRSSYEQYF.

The rearrangement uses TRBV19 and TRBJ2-7; the D call of TRBD1 rests on TCRdb alone, since no DNA is present to check it. Germline V gene sequence: CDR1 LNHDA, CDR2 SQIVND (reference sequence). This CDR3 contains 14 residues. CDR3 amino acids: CASSPRTGGGEQYF.

The chain carries TRBV27 and TRBJ1-1. The CDR3 runs to 14 residues. Germline V gene sequence: CDR1 MNHEY, CDR2 SMNVEV (reference sequence). CDR3 sequence: CASSFVGPKSEAFF.

CDR3 protein: CSAREGRGTYEQYF. This rearrangement joins TRBV20-1 to TRBJ2-7; the TCRdb call, TRBD1, lacks DNA for checking. Germline CDR1 and CDR2: DFQATT and SNEGSKA (reference sequence). This CDR3 is built from 14 residues.